This is a list of T cell receptor beta chains from one sample in a study of radiotherapy plus CTLA-4 blockade in lung cancer. This table comes from immunoSEQ multiplex PCR, and its TCRdb copy is limited to in-frame clones, with some not included. This table has about 50,000 clones, approximately 85% appearing once. The specimen was peripheral blood, collected from a patient treated with radiotherapy plus ipilimumab. All receptors derive from a human donor with non-small cell lung cancer whose response to radiotherapy plus ipilimumab could not be evaluated. The CDR3 runs from the conserved cysteine through the conserved F or W. D genes are given only for firm matches. Clone size is given for some rows only: seen once, a few or many times, or a class if the clone is expanded.

CDR3 length	clone size	D gene	V gene	J gene	CDR3 DNA	CDR3 protein
14	few	.	TRBV5-6	TRBJ1-2	TGTGCCAGCAGCTTGGGAGTGAGCTTCTATGGCTACACCTTC	CASSLGVSFYGYTF
13	.	TRBD2	TRBV29-1	TRBJ2-7	TGCAGCGCCCGGGGGGGGATGTCCTACGAGCAGTACTTC	CSARGGMSYEQYF
15	.	TRBD1	TRBV5-1	TRBJ2-1	TGCGCCAGCAGCGAGGACAGGCCCTCCTACAATGAGCAGTTCTTC	CASSEDRPSYNEQFF
13	.	.	TRBV18	TRBJ1-1	TGTGCCAGCTCACCGTACGAGGGATCTGAAGCTTTCTTT	CASSPYEGSEAFF
15	.	.	TRBV5-6	TRBJ2-2	TGTGCCAGCGGAAAACAGGGTATGAACACCGGGGAGCTGTTTTTT	CASGKQGMNTGELFF
16	.	TRBD2	TRBV5-4	TRBJ2-2	TGTGCCAGCAGCGCACAATTGGGGAGGGCCGACGGGGAGCTGTTTTTT	CASSAQLGRADGELFF
16	.	.	TRBV19	TRBJ2-1	TGTGCCAGTAGTATAGTAGGGGTCGAAGGTTACAATGAGCAGTTCTTC	CASSIVGVEGYNEQFF
13	.	TRBD1	TRBV7-9	TRBJ2-1	TGTGCCAGCGAAAAGGGGGCAGTAAATGAGCAGTTCTTC	CASEKGAVNEQFF
15	.	TRBD1	TRBV7-3	TRBJ2-3	TGTGCCAGCAGCCCTCGGACAGGGGGCACAGATACGCAGTATTTT	CASSPRTGGTDTQYF
9	.	.	TRBV27	TRBJ1-2	TGTGCCACCCCGGAGGGCTACACCTTC	CATPEGYTF
16	.	TRBD1	TRBV4-1	TRBJ1-1	TGCGCCAGCAGCTCGCTTCAGGGGGCGCGGGGTATTGAAGCTTTCTTT	CASSSLQGARGIEAFF
13	few	.	TRBV7-6	TRBJ1-1	TGTGCCAGCCAGGACATGGATGGATCGGAAGCTTTCTTT	CASQDMDGSEAFF
18	.	.	TRBV19	TRBJ1-1	TGTGCCAGTAGTATGGATCCGAGGAGAGGGGGTAGAAGGACTGAAGCTTTCTTT	CASSMDPRRGGRRTEAFF
14	.	TRBD1	TRBV28	TRBJ1-2	TGTGCCAGCAGTTTGGGGCGGACAGGGGATGGCTACACCTTC	CASSLGRTGDGYTF
15	.	TRBD2	TRBV29-1	TRBJ2-3	TGCAGCGTCCCGGGACTAGCGGGAGGCACAGATACGCAGTATTTT	CSVPGLAGGTDTQYF
16	.	.	TRBV6-5	TRBJ2-1	TGTGCCAGCAGTTCCCACGAAGGGACATACCACAATGAGCAGTTCTTC	CASSSHEGTYHNEQFF
15	.	TRBD1	TRBV19	TRBJ2-1	TGTGCCAGTAGTATCGACAGGGGATTTTCGGATGAGCAGTTCTTC	CASSIDRGFSDEQFF
17	.	TRBD2	TRBV9	TRBJ2-3	TGTGCCAGCAGCGTAGAGCAAGCGGGAGGTGGGGCAGATACGCAGTATTTT	CASSVEQAGGGADTQYF
15	.	TRBD1	TRBV5-1	TRBJ2-7	TGCGCCAGCAGCTTTAGGACAGGGGCCTCCTACGAGCAGTACTTC	CASSFRTGASYEQYF
15	few	.	TRBV7-2	TRBJ2-7	TGTGCCAGCAGCTTAGGGGCAGGGGGAGGAGACGAGCAGTACTTC	CASSLGAGGGDEQYF
16	.	.	TRBV5-1	TRBJ2-5	TGCGCCAGCAGCTTGTGGGTGGGAGAGGGATCAGAGACCCAGTACTTC	CASSLWVGEGSETQYF
16	.	.	TRBV19	TRBJ1-4	TGTGCCAGTAGTATGTGGGCGTCCCAGGGTGGCGAAAAACTGTTTTTT	CASSMWASQGGEKLFF
13	few	.	TRBV30	TRBJ2-7	TGTGCCTGTCGAGGACGGGAGCGGTACGAGCAGTACTTC	CACRGRERYEQYF
16	.	TRBD2	TRBV7-2	TRBJ2-7	TGTGCCAGCAGCTCTTTAGCGGGAGTGCGCTCCTACGAGCAGTACTTC	CASSSLAGVRSYEQYF
14	.	.	TRBV18	TRBJ1-2	TGTGCCAGCTCACCATCCCCAGCTAACTATGGCTACACCTTC	CASSPSPANYGYTF
14	.	.	TRBV2	TRBJ2-5	TGTGCCAGCAGTGAGGGGCGAGGCCAAGAGACCCAGTACTTC	CASSEGRGQETQYF
14	.	.	TRBV28	TRBJ2-7	TGTGCCAGCAGTTTAGTCGGGAGAAGTTCCGAGCAGTACTTC	CASSLVGRSSEQYF
15	.	.	TRBV6-1	TRBJ2-2	TGTGCCAGCAGTGAAGCGCTTCTCACTTCTATGGAGCTGTTTTTT	CASSEALLTSMELFF
15	.	TRBD2	TRBV5-1	TRBJ2-7	TGCGCCAGCGCCTCGCCGGGACTAGCCACGGGCGAGCAGTACTTC	CASASPGLATGEQYF
19	.	.	TRBV30	TRBJ2-1	TGTGCCTGGAGCTCCGGGGCTAGCGAGAGCATAGCGGCATACAATGAGCAGTTCTTC	CAWSSGASESIAAYNEQFF
12	few	.	TRBV30	TRBJ1-1	TGTGCCTGGAGTGAGCGCAGCACTGAAGCTTTCTTT	CAWSERSTEAFF
11	.	.	TRBV20-1	TRBJ1-2	TGCAGTGCGCCCGGACAGAATGGCTACACCTTC	CSAPGQNGYTF
15	.	TRBD1	TRBV5-1	TRBJ2-3	TGCGCCAGCAGCCCGACAGGGCAAGAGCTAGATACGCAGTATTTT	CASSPTGQELDTQYF
18	.	TRBD2	TRBV27	TRBJ2-3	TGTGCCAGCAGTTTATACGGACTAGCGGGAGGGCACGCAGATACGCAGTATTTT	CASSLYGLAGGHADTQYF
15	.	.	TRBV7-2	TRBJ1-1	TGTGCCAGCAGCCCCCTAGGAGGGCCGTGGCCCACGGCTTTCTTT	CASSPLGGPWPTAFF
15	.	TRBD1	TRBV23-1	TRBJ2-7	TGCGCCAGCAGTCAATGGTTGGACAGGGGACACGAGCAGTACTTC	CASSQWLDRGHEQYF
13	few	.	TRBV27	TRBJ1-2	TGTGCCAGCAGCCAATCCGGGACTCGGACTGGCACCTTC	CASSQSGTRTGTF
14	.	.	TRBV7-9	TRBJ1-1	TGTGCCAGCAGAGAACTAACGCTGGACACTGAAGCTTTCTTT	CASRELTLDTEAFF
15	once	TRBD1	TRBV4-3	TRBJ2-2	TGCGCCAGCAGCCAGGCTACAGGGGACACCGGGGAGCTGTTTTTT	CASSQATGDTGELFF
16	.	.	TRBV9	TRBJ1-4	TGTGCCAGCAGCGAGCAGGGCGTCGCAACTAATGAAAAACTGTTTTTT	CASSEQGVATNEKLFF